A selection of T cell receptor beta chains follows, all from one sample in a study of blood T cell repertoires in COVID-19. The repertoire was sequenced with immunoSEQ multiplex PCR; TCRdb's copy has only in-frame clones and lacks some. This sample has 250,000 to 300,000 clones, with roughly nine tenths found just once. Specimen: peripheral blood. All receptors derive from a man aged 18 to 29 with active or convalescent COVID-19. Both conserved end residues are part of each CDR3. The D gene is left open where the match is weak. Clone size is shown for a subset of rows, as once, few, many or a class of expanded clone.

>TRBJ2-7|.|TRBV4-2|TRBD2
TGTGCCAGCAGCCCGCTTGGCGGGAGCACCTACGAGCAGTACTTC
CASSPLGGSTYEQYF
>TRBJ1-3|few|TRBV6-7|TRBD1
TGTGCCAGCAGTCCCCAGGGACAGCGGACTCCAGTCTACTCTGGAAACACCATATATTTT
CASSPQGQRTPVYSGNTIYF
>TRBJ1-1|.|TRBV29-1|.
TGCAGCGTTGAGGGTCCAAGATCTGGGGCAAACACTGAAGCTTTCTTT
CSVEGPRSGANTEAFF
>TRBJ2-1|.|TRBV11-3|TRBD1
TGTGCCAGCAGCTTAGATACCGGGACAGGGATGAGGAATGAGCAGTTCTTC
CASSLDTGTGMRNEQFF
>TRBJ1-1|.|TRBV29-1|.
TGCAGCGTCGGGGGGACTTCGAATCGAGCTTTCTTT
CSVGGTSNRAFF
>TRBJ2-2|.|TRBV24-1|.
TGTGCCACCAGTGATTTGGGGAGGTTCACCGGGGAGCTGTTTTTT
CATSDLGRFTGELFF
>TRBJ2-7|.|TRBV18|TRBD2
TGTGCCAGCTCACCTCAGGGCGGGAGGAAGTACGAGCAGTACTTC
CASSPQGGRKYEQYF
>TRBJ2-2|once|TRBV12-3/TRBV12-4|TRBD2
TGTGCCAGCAGGAGCGGGAGGTCCGGGGAGCTGTTTTTT
CASRSGRSGELFF
>TRBJ2-7|.|TRBV3-1/TRBV3-2|TRBD1
TGTGCCAGCAGCCAAGCGGGGACAGGGAAATCCTACGAGCAGTACTTC
CASSQAGTGKSYEQYF
>TRBJ1-1|.|TRBV28|.
TGTGCCAGCAGTTCCGGACAGAACACTGAAGCTTTCTTT
CASSSGQNTEAFF
>TRBJ1-2|many|TRBV7-9|TRBD1
TGTGCCAGCAGCTTAGCGCTAGGGGGCACCTATGGCTACACCTTC
CASSLALGGTYGYTF
>TRBJ2-7|.|TRBV5-4|.
TGTGCCAGCAGCTTTGATACAGGAGTAGGGGAGCAGTACTTC
CASSFDTGVGEQYF
>TRBJ2-1|.|TRBV28|TRBD1
TGTGCCAGCAGTTTAATCGGACAGGAGTTCAATGAGCAGTTCTTC
CASSLIGQEFNEQFF
>TRBJ2-1|.|TRBV14|TRBD2
TGTGCCAGCAGCCAGGGCTCGGGACTAGCTAGGGGGTCCCGCAATGAGCAGTTCTTC
CASSQGSGLARGSRNEQFF
>TRBJ2-5|.|TRBV5-1|.
TGCGCCAGCAGCTATTCCGGACAGGGAGGGGAGACCCAGTACTTC
CASSYSGQGGETQYF
>TRBJ1-2|.|TRBV11-2|.
TGTGCCAGCAGCCCAGGGAGGGCGGGTGGCTACACCTTC
CASSPGRAGGYTF
>TRBJ2-1|.|TRBV7-2|TRBD1
TGTGCCAGCAGCTTAGGACAGGGTAACCACAATGAGCAGTTCTTC
CASSLGQGNHNEQFF
>TRBJ1-2|.|TRBV4-1|.
TGCGCCAGCAGCCAAGGGGGACATCACTATGGCTACACCTTC
CASSQGGHHYGYTF
>TRBJ2-3|.|TRBV7-6|.
TGTGCCAGCAGCTTAAACCGCCCGACAGACCCCTGGGATACGCAGTATTTT
CASSLNRPTDPWDTQYF
>TRBJ2-5|.|TRBV9|.
TGTGCCAGCAGCGTAGGAGGAGAGACCCAGTACTTC
CASSVGGETQYF
>TRBJ2-7|.|TRBV27|.
TGTGCCAGTAGAGAAGGGGGTCCTTTGAACGAGCAGTACTTC
CASREGGPLNEQYF
>TRBJ2-7|.|TRBV6-5|.
TGTGCCAGCCACTTGGGACACCCTTTCTACGAGCAGTACTTC
CASHLGHPFYEQYF
>TRBJ1-1|.|TRBV7-2|.
TGTGCCAGCAGGGAACGAGGGCCACTGGGTGCTTTCTTT
CASRERGPLGAFF
>TRBJ1-2|.|TRBV2|.
TGTGCCAGCAGTGAGAGGGGGGGCAGCAGCTACACCTTC
CASSERGGSSYTF
>TRBJ1-4|.|TRBV5-1|TRBD1
TGCGCCAGCAGCTCTCCCCGCCAGGGGGCAACTAATGAAAAACTGTTTTTT
CASSSPRQGATNEKLFF
>TRBJ1-2|.|TRBV5-6|.
TGTGCCAGCAGCTTGGACCGAGGGTTGGACTATGGCTACACCTTC
CASSLDRGLDYGYTF
>TRBJ1-2|.|TRBV24-1|.
TGTGCCACCAGTGGACGGAGAACTGGCTACACCTTC
CATSGRRTGYTF
>TRBJ2-7|.|TRBV20-1|.
TGCAGTGCTCCCTGGGCGGGGAGACAGTACTTC
CSAPWAGRQYF
>TRBJ2-7|.|TRBV10-1|.
TGCGCCAGCAGTGACCGGAGCTCCTACGAGCAGTACTTC
CASSDRSSYEQYF
>TRBJ2-7|.|TRBV28|.
TGTGCCAGCAGTCCCATTAGAGCAGGGGCCGAGCAGTACTTC
CASSPIRAGAEQYF
>TRBJ1-1|.|TRBV5-4|TRBD1
TGTGCCAGCAGCCCAGGACAGGACGAAGCTTTCTTT
CASSPGQDEAFF
>TRBJ2-7|.|TRBV10-3|TRBD2
TGTGCCATCAGGGATAGCGGGGGGATTAACAACGAGCAGTACTTC
CAIRDSGGINNEQYF
>TRBJ1-4|.|TRBV4-3|TRBD1
TGCGCCAGCAGCCAAGATCGTCAGGGGGCGCGGGAAAAACTGTTTTTT
CASSQDRQGAREKLFF
>TRBJ2-6|.|TRBV25-1|.
TGTGCCAGCAGTGAGGAGCGGTCTGGGGCCAACGTCCTGACTTTC
CASSEERSGANVLTF
>TRBJ1-1|.|TRBV5-6|TRBD1
TGTGCCAGCAGCTTCGGGACAGGGGCCACTGAAGCTTTCTTT
CASSFGTGATEAFF
>TRBJ1-5|.|TRBV19|.
TGTGCCAGTAGATTTTTCGGTCAGCCCCAGCATTTT
CASRFFGQPQHF
>TRBJ1-5|.|TRBV6-5|TRBD1
TGTGCCTCACGGGACAGGGGCATCTGGGATCAGCCCCAGCATTTT
CASRDRGIWDQPQHF
>TRBJ2-7|.|TRBV7-9|.
TGTGCCAGCAGCTTAAGTGGCCCACACCCTTCCTACGAGCAGTACTTC
CASSLSGPHPSYEQYF
>TRBJ1-6|.|TRBV3-1/TRBV3-2|.
TGTGCCAGCAGCCCCCGAGAGGGGGAAGGCTCACCCCTCCACTTT
CASSPREGEGSPLHF
>TRBJ2-7|.|TRBV3-1/TRBV3-2|TRBD1
TGTGCCAGCAGCCCATGGGGACAGGGAAAAACCTACGAGCAGTACTTC
CASSPWGQGKTYEQYF